The clone carrying this T cell receptor (beta chain) has just a few counts. The data originate from a study of blood T cells in healthy people across ages. A second PCR of 7 to 11 cycles used a sample-barcoded 5' primer and a J-beta primer mix. TCRdb reprocessed the 5' RACE reads via MiXCR and lists one record per CDR3 protein. Of hundreds of thousands of distinct CDR3 sequences listed, less than 25% are singletons. In addition, the sample was reused for a study of T cells of mothers and their children.

Sample: blood. The TCR sequence derives from a boy aged 5-17 years in good health.

The CDR3 loop is CASSASGDTQYF. Written as DNA, the CDR3 is TGTGCCAGTAGTGCCTCGGGGGACACGCAGTATTTT. This chain joins TRBV19 and TRBJ2-3, with D perhaps matching TRBD2 (6 bases). The CDR3 spans 12 residues. The germline gives CDR1 LNHDA, CDR2 SQIVND (reference sequence). V lost 5 bases, J lost 9 bases, and 12 bases lay in between.